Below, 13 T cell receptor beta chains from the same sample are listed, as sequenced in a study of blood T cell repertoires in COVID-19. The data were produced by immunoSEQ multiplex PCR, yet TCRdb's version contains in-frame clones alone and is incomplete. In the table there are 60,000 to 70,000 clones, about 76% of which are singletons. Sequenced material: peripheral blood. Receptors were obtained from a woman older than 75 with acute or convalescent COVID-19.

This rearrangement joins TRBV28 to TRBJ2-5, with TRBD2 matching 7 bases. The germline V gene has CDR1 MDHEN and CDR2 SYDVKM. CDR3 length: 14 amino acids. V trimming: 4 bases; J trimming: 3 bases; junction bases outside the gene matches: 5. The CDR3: CASSSPAGKETQYF. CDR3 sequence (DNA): TGTGCCAGCAGTTCTCCAGCGGGAAAAGAGACCCAGTACTTC.

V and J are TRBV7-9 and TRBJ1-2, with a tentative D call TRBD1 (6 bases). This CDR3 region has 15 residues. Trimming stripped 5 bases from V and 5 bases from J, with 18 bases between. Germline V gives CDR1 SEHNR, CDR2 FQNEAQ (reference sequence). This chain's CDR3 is CASSHVGDTSYGYTF. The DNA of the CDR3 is TGTGCCAGCAGCCATGTGGGGGACACTAGTTATGGCTACACCTTC.

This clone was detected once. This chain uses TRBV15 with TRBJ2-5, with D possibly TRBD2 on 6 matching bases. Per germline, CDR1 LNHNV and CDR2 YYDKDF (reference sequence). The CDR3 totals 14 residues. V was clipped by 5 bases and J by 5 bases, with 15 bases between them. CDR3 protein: CATSVTGEGETQYF. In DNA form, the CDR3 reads TGTGCCACCAGCGTGACGGGAGAGGGCGAGACCCAGTACTTC.

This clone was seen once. CDR3 coding DNA: TGCAGCGTAGGCCAAGGGAGCTCTGGAAACACCATATATTTT. Protein: CSVGQGSSGNTIYF. The rearrangement links TRBV29-1 to TRBJ1-3; D is ambiguous. Germline lookup yields CDR1 SQVTM and CDR2 ANQGSEA. V lost 6 bases to trimming and J lost 0 bases, with 12 bases between them. The CDR3 is made up of 14 amino acids.

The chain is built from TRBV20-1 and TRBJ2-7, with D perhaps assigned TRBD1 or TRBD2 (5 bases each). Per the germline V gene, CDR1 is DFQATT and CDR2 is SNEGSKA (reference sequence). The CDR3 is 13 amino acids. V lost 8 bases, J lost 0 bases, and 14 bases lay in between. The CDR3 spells CSPNEGSSYEQYF. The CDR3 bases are TGCAGTCCTAATGAGGGGAGCTCCTACGAGCAGTACTTC.

CDR3 residues: CASSLDRGRLYEQYF. CDR3 DNA sequence: TGTGCCAGCAGCCTGGACAGGGGGCGGCTCTACGAGCAGTACTTC. This chain joins TRBV6-6 and TRBJ2-7; 11 nucleotides agree with TRBD1. The CDR3 contains 15 residues. V gave up 6 bases and J gave up 3 bases; unmatched junction bases: 7. Germline V CDR1 and CDR2: MNHNY, SVGAGI (reference sequence).

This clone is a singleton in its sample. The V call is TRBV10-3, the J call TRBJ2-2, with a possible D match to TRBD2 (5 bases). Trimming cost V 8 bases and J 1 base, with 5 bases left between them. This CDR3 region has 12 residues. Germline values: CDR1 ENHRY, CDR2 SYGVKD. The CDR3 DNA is TGTGCCATCCGGGAGAACACCGGGGAGCTGTTTTTT. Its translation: CAIRENTGELFF.

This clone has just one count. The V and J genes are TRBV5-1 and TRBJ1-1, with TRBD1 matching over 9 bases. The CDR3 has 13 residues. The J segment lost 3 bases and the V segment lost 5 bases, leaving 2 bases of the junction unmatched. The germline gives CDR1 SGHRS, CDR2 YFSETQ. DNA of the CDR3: TGCGCCAGCAGGGGACAGGGAGACACTGAAGCTTTCTTT. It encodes CASRGQGDTEAFF.

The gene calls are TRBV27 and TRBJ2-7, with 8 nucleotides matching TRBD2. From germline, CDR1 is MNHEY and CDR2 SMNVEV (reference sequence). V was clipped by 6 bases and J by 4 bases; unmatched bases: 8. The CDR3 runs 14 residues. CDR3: CASRLREGLYEQYF. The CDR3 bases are TGTGCCAGCAGACTCCGGGAGGGTCTTTACGAGCAGTACTTC.

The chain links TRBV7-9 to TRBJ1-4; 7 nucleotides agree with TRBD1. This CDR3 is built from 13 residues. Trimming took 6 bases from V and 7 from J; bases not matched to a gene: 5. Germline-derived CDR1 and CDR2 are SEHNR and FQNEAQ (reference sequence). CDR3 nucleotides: TGTGCCAGCAGGACAGGGTGGGGTGAAAAACTGTTTTTT. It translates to CASRTGWGEKLFF.

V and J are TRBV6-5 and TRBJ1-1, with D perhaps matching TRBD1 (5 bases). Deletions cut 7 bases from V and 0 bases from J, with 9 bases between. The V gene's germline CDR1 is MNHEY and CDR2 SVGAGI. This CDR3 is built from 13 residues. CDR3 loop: CASTTEVNTEAFF. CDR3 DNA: TGTGCCAGCACGACAGAGGTGAACACTGAAGCTTTCTTT.

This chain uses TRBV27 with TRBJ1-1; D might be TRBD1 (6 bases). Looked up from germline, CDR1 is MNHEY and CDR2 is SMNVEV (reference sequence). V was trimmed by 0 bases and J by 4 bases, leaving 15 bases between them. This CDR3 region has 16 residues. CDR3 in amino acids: CASSLSPPGAGTEAFF. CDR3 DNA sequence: TGTGCCAGCAGTTTATCCCCCCCAGGGGCCGGCACTGAAGCTTTCTTT.

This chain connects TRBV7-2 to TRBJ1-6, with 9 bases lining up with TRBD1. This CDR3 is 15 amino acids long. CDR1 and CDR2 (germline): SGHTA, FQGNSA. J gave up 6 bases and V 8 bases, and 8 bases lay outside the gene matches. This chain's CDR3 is CASARDRDFNSPLHF. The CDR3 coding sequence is TGTGCCAGCGCCCGGGACAGGGACTTTAATTCACCCCTCCACTTT. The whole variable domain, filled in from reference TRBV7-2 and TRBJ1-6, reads GAGVSQSPSNKVTEKGKDVELRCDPISGHTALYWYRQSLGQGLEFLIYFQGNSAPDKSGLPSDRFSAERTGGSVSTLTIQRTQQEDSAVYLCASARDRDFNSPLHFGNGTRLTVT.